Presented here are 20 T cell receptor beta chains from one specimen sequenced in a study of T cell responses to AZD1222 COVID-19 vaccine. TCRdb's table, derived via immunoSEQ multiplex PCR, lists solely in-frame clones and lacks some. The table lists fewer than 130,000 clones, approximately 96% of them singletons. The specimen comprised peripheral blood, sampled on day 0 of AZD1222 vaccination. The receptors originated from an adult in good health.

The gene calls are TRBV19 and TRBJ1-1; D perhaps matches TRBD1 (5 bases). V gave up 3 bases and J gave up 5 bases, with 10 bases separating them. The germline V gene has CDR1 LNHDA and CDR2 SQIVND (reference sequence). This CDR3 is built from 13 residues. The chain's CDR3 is CASSIWGGTEAFF. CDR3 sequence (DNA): TGTGCCAGTAGTATTTGGGGGGGGACTGAAGCTTTCTTT.

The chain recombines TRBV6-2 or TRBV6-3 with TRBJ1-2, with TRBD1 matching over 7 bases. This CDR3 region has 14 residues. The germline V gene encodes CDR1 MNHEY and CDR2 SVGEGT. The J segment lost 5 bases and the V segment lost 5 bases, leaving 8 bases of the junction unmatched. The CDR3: CASSQGGFRYGYTF. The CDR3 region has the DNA TGTGCCAGCAGTCAAGGGGGCTTCCGATATGGCTACACCTTC.

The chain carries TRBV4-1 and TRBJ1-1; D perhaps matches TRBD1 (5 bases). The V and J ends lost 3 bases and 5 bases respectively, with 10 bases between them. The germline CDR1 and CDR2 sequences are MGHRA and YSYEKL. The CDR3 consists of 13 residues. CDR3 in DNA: TGCGCCAGCAGCCAGGGGGGGGAAACTGAAGCTTTCTTT. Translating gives CASSQGGETEAFF.

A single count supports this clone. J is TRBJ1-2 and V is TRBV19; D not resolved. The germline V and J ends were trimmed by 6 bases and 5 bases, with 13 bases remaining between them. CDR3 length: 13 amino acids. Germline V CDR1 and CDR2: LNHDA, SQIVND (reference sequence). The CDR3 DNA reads TGTGCCAGTAGATCCCACATAGAATATGGCTACACCTTC. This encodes CASRSHIEYGYTF.

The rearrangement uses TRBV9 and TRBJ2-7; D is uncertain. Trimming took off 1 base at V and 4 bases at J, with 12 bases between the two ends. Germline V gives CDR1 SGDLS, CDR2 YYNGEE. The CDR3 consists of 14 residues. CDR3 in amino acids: CASSVLGSTYEQYF. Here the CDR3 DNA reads TGTGCCAGCAGCGTACTTGGGTCAACGTACGAGCAGTACTTC.

CDR3 sequence reads: CASSLLTSTGELFF. CDR3 nucleotides: TGTGCCAGCAGCCTTCTGACTAGCACCGGGGAGCTGTTTTTT. This rearrangement joins TRBV14 to TRBJ2-2, with D tentatively TRBD2 (6 bases). Trimming pared 4 bases from V and 4 bases from J, leaving 10 bases between. This CDR3 is 14 amino acids long. Germline values: CDR1 SGHDN, CDR2 FVKESK.

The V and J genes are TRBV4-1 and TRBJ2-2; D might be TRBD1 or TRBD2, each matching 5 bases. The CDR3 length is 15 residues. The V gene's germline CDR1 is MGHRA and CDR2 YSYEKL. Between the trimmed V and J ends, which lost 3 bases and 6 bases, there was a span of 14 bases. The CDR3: CASSHRMRGSGELFF. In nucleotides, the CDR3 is TGCGCCAGCAGCCACCGAATGAGGGGTTCCGGGGAGCTGTTTTTT.

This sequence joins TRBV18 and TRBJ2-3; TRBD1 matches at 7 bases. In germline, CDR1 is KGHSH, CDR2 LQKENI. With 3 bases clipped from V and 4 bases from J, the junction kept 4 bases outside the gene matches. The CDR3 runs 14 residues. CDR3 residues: CASSPQTGADTQYF. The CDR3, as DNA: TGTGCCAGCTCACCCCAAACAGGGGCAGATACGCAGTATTTT.

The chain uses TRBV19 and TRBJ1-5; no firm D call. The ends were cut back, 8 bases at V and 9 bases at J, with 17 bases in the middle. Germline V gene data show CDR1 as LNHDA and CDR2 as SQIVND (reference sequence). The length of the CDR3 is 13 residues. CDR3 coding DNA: TGTGCCAGTCATGAAAGGCCTCGGGGGCCCCAGCATTTT. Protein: CASHERPRGPQHF.

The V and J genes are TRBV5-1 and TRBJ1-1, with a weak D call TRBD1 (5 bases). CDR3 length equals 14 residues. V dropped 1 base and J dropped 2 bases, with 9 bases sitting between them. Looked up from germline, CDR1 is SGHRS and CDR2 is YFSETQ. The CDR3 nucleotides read TGCGCCAGCAGCTTGTACAGGTCTAACACTGAAGCTTTCTTT. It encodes CASSLYRSNTEAFF.

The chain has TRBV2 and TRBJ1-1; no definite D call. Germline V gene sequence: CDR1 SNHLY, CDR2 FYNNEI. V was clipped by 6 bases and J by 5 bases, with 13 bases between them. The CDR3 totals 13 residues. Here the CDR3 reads CASRSRRATEAFF. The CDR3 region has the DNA TGTGCCAGCAGGAGCAGAAGGGCGACTGAAGCTTTCTTT.

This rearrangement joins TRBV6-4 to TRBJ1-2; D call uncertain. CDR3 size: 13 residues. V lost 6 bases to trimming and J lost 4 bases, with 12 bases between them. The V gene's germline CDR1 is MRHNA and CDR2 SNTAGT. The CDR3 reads CASSRDGSYGYTF. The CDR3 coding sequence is TGTGCCAGCAGCAGAGACGGGTCCTATGGCTACACCTTC.

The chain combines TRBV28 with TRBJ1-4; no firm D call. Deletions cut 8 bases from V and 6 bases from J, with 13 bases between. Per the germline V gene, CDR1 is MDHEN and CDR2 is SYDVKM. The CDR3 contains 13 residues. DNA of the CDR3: TGTGCCAGCCGGAGCTGGAGTCATGAAAAACTGTTTTTT. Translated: CASRSWSHEKLFF.

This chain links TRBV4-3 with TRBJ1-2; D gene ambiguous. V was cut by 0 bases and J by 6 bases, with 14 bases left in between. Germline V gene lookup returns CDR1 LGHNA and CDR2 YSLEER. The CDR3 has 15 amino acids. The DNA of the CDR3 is TGCGCCAGCAGCCAAGATATTCAGGCCCTAAATGGCTACACCTTC. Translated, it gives CASSQDIQALNGYTF.

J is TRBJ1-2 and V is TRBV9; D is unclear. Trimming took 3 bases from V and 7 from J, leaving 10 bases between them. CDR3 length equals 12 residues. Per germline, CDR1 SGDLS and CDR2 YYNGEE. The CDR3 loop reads CASSALQSGYTF. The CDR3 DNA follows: TGTGCCAGCAGCGCTTTACAAAGTGGCTACACCTTC.

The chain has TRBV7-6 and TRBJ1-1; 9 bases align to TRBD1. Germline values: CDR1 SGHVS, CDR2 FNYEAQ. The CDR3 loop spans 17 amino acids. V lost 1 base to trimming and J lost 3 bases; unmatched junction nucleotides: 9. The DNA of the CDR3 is TGTGCCAGCAGCTTAGTCCCGGGACAGGGCGAGGACACTGAAGCTTTCTTT. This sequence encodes CASSLVPGQGEDTEAFF.

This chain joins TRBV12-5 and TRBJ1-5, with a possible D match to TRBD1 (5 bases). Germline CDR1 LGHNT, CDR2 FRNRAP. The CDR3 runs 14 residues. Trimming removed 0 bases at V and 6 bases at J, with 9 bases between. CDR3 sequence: CASGLVMGGQPQHF. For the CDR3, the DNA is TGTGCTAGTGGTTTGGTAATGGGGGGTCAGCCCCAGCATTTT. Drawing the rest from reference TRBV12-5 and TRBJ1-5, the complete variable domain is DARVTQTPRHKVTEMGQEVTMRCQPILGHNTVFWYRQTMMQGLELLAYFRNRAPLDDSGMPKDRFSAEMPDATLATLKIQPSEPRDSAVYFCASGLVMGGQPQHFGDGTRLSIL.

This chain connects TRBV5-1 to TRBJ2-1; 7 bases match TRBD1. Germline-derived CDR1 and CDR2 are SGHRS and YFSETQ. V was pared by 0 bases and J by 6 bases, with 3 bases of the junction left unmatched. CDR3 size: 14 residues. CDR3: CASSLEGTANEQFF. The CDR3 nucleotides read TGCGCCAGCAGCTTGGAGGGGACAGCCAATGAGCAGTTCTTC.

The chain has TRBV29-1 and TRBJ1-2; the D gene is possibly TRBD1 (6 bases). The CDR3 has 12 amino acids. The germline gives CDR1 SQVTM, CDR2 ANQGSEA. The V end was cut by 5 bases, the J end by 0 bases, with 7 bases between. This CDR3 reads CSVNRANYGYTF. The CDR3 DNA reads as TGCAGCGTTAACAGGGCTAACTATGGCTACACCTTC.

CDR3 loop: CASGLGGDTEAFF. CDR3 nucleotide sequence: TGTGCTAGTGGTTTGGGGGGGGACACTGAAGCTTTCTTT. The V call is TRBV12-5, the J call TRBJ1-1; the D gene is possibly TRBD1 (5 bases). The CDR3 is 13 amino acids. Trimming stripped 1 base from V and 3 bases from J, with 6 bases between. CDR1 and CDR2 (germline): LGHNT, FRNRAP.